Listed below are T cell receptor beta chains from one sample, sequenced in a study of blood T cell repertoires in COVID-19. TCRdb's copy holds only in-frame clones and misses some; the assay was immunoSEQ multiplex PCR. The repertoire consists of some 150,000 clones, with approximately 85% occurring once and the leading ten covering 8%. The sample consisted of peripheral blood. The receptors originated from a woman aged 60-75 years with COVID-19, enrolled during active disease. The CDR3 runs from the conserved cysteine through the conserved F or W. D genes are given only for firm matches. Clone size is given for some rows only: seen once, a few or many times, or a class if the clone is expanded.

V gene	D gene	clone size	J gene	CDR3 protein	CDR3 DNA
TRBV6-5	-	-	TRBJ2-7	CASRGGEGPYEQYF	TGTGCCAGCAGAGGGGGGGAGGGGCCCTACGAGCAGTACTTC
TRBV11-2	-	-	TRBJ2-4	CASSLGSTGQYF	TGTGCCAGCAGCTTAGGATCTACGGGACAGTACTTC
TRBV7-2	TRBD1	-	TRBJ1-4	CASSLTRQGYNEKLFF	TGTGCCAGCAGCCTAACACGACAGGGGTATAATGAAAAACTGTTTTTT
TRBV7-2	-	-	TRBJ2-7	CASSRTTVYEQYF	TGTGCCAGCAGCCGGACTACGGTCTACGAGCAGTACTTC
TRBV30	-	-	TRBJ1-3	CAWTEAGNTIYF	TGTGCCTGGACGGAGGCTGGAAACACCATATATTTT
TRBV5-4	-	-	TRBJ2-7	CASSFGAGEQYF	TGTGCCAGCAGCTTTGGGGCCGGGGAGCAGTACTTC
TRBV7-7	-	-	TRBJ1-1	CASSHSSSTEAFF	TGTGCCAGCAGCCACAGTAGTAGCACTGAAGCTTTCTTT
TRBV2	TRBD2	-	TRBJ2-1	CASMLFASGGDNEQFF	TGTGCCAGCATGCTTTTTGCTAGCGGGGGGGACAATGAGCAGTTCTTC
TRBV18	-	-	TRBJ1-5	CASSSGLGNQPQHF	TGTGCCAGCTCATCCGGTCTGGGCAATCAGCCCCAGCATTTT
TRBV5-5	TRBD1	-	TRBJ1-2	CASSSSWATGPYGYTF	TGTGCCAGCAGCTCCTCCTGGGCGACAGGGCCGTATGGCTACACCTTC
TRBV30	TRBD1	-	TRBJ1-1	CAWSLKGGEAFF	TGTGCCTGGAGCCTAAAAGGGGGCGAAGCTTTCTTT
TRBV6-6	-	-	TRBJ1-2	CASSHTQGSGNYGYTF	TGTGCCAGCAGTCATACTCAGGGCAGCGGGAACTATGGCTACACCTTC
TRBV7-3	-	-	TRBJ1-1	CASSAGIGGAEAFF	TGTGCCAGCAGCGCCGGGATCGGTGGCGCTGAAGCTTTCTTT
TRBV7-2	-	-	TRBJ2-7	CASSLGAGSSEQYF	TGTGCCAGCAGCTTAGGCGCGGGCTCTAGCGAGCAGTACTTC
TRBV7-2	-	-	TRBJ2-7	CASSGGLGEQYF	TGTGCCAGCAGCGGGGGCCTCGGCGAGCAGTACTTC
TRBV6-2/TRBV6-3	-	-	TRBJ1-2	CASSSGTYSNYGYTF	TGTGCCAGCAGTTCGGGGACATACTCTAACTATGGCTACACCTTC
TRBV6-6	TRBD1	few	TRBJ2-7	CASSTASLDRGYEQYF	TGTGCCAGCAGCACGGCCTCATTAGACAGGGGCTACGAGCAGTACTTC
TRBV11-2	TRBD2	once	TRBJ2-3	CASSGESGGAGDTQYF	TGTGCCAGCAGCGGAGAGAGCGGGGGGGCCGGAGATACGCAGTATTTT
TRBV7-9	-	-	TRBJ1-1	CASSLVARDEAFF	TGTGCCAGCAGCTTAGTTGCGCGGGACGAAGCTTTCTTT
TRBV11-3	-	-	TRBJ2-5	CASSLDTAVGLSPLETQYF	TGTGCCAGCAGCTTAGATACTGCCGTTGGACTATCTCCTTTGGAGACCCAGTACTTC
TRBV5-6	-	-	TRBJ1-1	CASSLRGRYTEAFF	TGTGCCAGCAGCTTGCGGGGTAGATACACTGAAGCTTTCTTT
TRBV29-1	-	-	TRBJ1-1	CITSGGEDTEAFF	TGCATCACCAGCGGGGGGGAAGACACTGAAGCTTTCTTT
TRBV4-2	TRBD1	-	TRBJ2-7	CASSQGGGGYEQYF	TGTGCCAGCAGCCAAGGAGGGGGCGGGTACGAGCAGTACTTC
TRBV19	-	-	TRBJ2-5	CASSIGGEETQYF	TGTGCCAGTAGTATTGGCGGGGAAGAGACCCAGTACTTC